This section outlines one T cell receptor beta chain sequence together with its context. Its antigen is not identified. The CDR3 is 14 amino acids. Per germline, CDR1 SGHRS and CDR2 YFSETQ. V lost 0 bases, J lost 7 bases, and 10 bases lay in between. The sort gate was single viable CD3+CD4+CD8-CD45RO+ cells for memory CD4+ T cells. Total CD4+ T cells were enriched by CD4 positive selection. Profiling relied on immunoSEQ multiplex PCR, and the TCRdb table lists in-frame clones only, not all of them. This table has tens of thousands of clones, approximately 78% appearing once. The entry originates in a study of memory CD4+ T cells and cytomegalovirus serostatus. Study observations and caveats: Repertoires predicted CMV serostatus with median bootstrapped AUC of around 0.96. Each of approximately 73 CMV-associated TCRbeta sequences occurred in one to five individuals.

This chain connects TRBV5-1 to TRBJ1-4; maybe TRBD1 (6 bases). The receptor was isolated from an adult in good health and CMV-seronegative. Sequenced material: memory CD4+ T cells from blood. The CDR3 here is CASSLDGTSEKLFF. The CDR3 coding sequence is TGCGCCAGCAGCTTGGATGGGACAAGTGAAAAACTGTTTTTT. Together with reference TRBV5-1 and TRBJ1-4, the CDR3 gives the full variable domain: KAGVTQTPRYLIKTRGQQVTLSCSPISGHRSVSWYQQTPGQGLQFLFEYFSETQRNKGNFPGRFSGRQFSNSRSEMNVSTLELGDSALYLCASSLDGTSEKLFFGSGTQLSVL.